This TCR beta chain was recorded in a study of shared clonotypes between healthy human individuals. In the case of this clone: Its antigen is undetermined.

Notes on the study in general: Specimens sampled were limited to blood, with tissue repertoires likely differing.

The data were produced by immunoSEQ multiplex PCR, yet TCRdb's version contains in-frame clones alone and is incomplete. The data hold millions of clones, with more than 90% observed a single time. Germline-derived CDR1 and CDR2 are SGHTA and FQGNSA. The CDR3 spans 13 residues. V was cut by 4 bases and J by 7 bases, with 13 bases left in between. The chain has TRBV7-2 and TRBJ1-2; TRBD1 is a possible D gene (6 bases). Sequenced: naive CD4+ T cells sorted from blood. Subset described: CD45RA+ positively selected. The TCR originated in a man between 18 and 29 years old in good health. CDR3 nucleotides: TGTGCCAGCAGCTCCACTGACAGGTTTGGCTACACCTTC. This encodes CASSSTDRFGYTF.